Listed here are 8 T cell receptor beta chains from one sample, sequenced in a study of early stage breast cancer tumors. TCRdb keeps only in-frame clones here, not all; method: immunoSEQ multiplex PCR. The sample yields 4,500 to 6,500 clones, 60% to 80% seen once. Sequencing input: breast tumor tissue. Source of these receptors: a person between 55 and 69 years old with breast cancer.

The chain recombines TRBV29-1 with TRBJ1-1; weak D call: TRBD1 (5 bases). V was cut by 3 bases and J by 5 bases, with 16 bases left in between. The CDR3 consists of 14 residues. The germline gives CDR1 SQVTM, CDR2 ANQGSEA. The CDR3 DNA sequence: TGCAGCGTTGAGGCGATGGGGGTAAGGACTGAAGCTTTCTTT. It is translated as CSVEAMGVRTEAFF.

This chain connects TRBV19 to TRBJ2-2, with D perhaps matching TRBD2 (5 bases). V gave up 3 bases and J gave up 4 bases, with 9 bases separating them. The CDR3 is 14 amino acids. CDR1 and CDR2 (germline): LNHDA, SQIVND (reference sequence). CDR3 sequence (DNA): TGTGCCAGTAGTATCGGGGTAGGCACCGGGGAGCTGTTTTTT. The encoded protein is CASSIGVGTGELFF. Drawing the rest from reference TRBV19 and TRBJ2-2, the complete variable domain is DGGITQSPKYLFRKEGQNVTLSCEQNLNHDAMYWYRQDPGQGLRLIYYSQIVNDFQKGDIAEGYSVSREKKESFPLTVTSAQKNPTAFYLCASSIGVGTGELFFGEGSRLTVL.

On this clone: The junction differs from germline at one of its ends, possibly a read error. The rearrangement uses TRBV7-7 and TRBJ2-5, with D maybe TRBD1 (6 bases). Germline V gene sequence: CDR1 SSHAT, CDR2 FNYEAQ (reference sequence). This CDR3 contains 15 residues. This chain's CDR3 is CASSLGPGAVETQYF. The CDR3 DNA reads as TGTGCTAGCAGCTTAGGGCCAGGGGCTGTGGAGACCCAGTACTTC.

The chain carries TRBV7-6 and TRBJ2-7; D uncertain. V lost 2 bases and J lost 5, with 7 bases in between. There are 12 residues in the CDR3. Germline lookup yields CDR1 SGHVS and CDR2 FNYEAQ. CDR3 sequence reads: CASSLTDNEQYF. The DNA for the CDR3 is TGTGCCAGCAGCTTAACGGATAACGAGCAGTACTTC.

This chain joins TRBV6-1 and TRBJ2-7; D tentatively reads TRBD1 or TRBD2 (5 bases each). This CDR3 has 14 residues. Trimming removed 6 bases from V and 2 bases from J, with 14 bases in between. CDR1 and CDR2 from the germline V gene are MNHNS and SASEGT. As DNA, the CDR3 is TGTGCCAGCAGCCACGGGACGGATACCTACGAGCAGTACTTC. As protein: CASSHGTDTYEQYF.

As DNA, the CDR3 is TGTGCCAGCACCCCCGGGGCGGGAACCTACAATGAGCAGTTCTTC. It yields the protein CASTPGAGTYNEQFF. The chain is built from TRBV25-1 and TRBJ2-1, with a possible D match to TRBD2 (6 bases). Germline V gene lookup returns CDR1 MGHDK and CDR2 SYGVNS. CDR3 size: 15 residues. V dropped 7 bases and J dropped 2 bases, with 15 bases sitting between them.

This clone appeared a few times. The chain links TRBV27 to TRBJ1-2, with 7 bases matching TRBD1. V dropped 3 bases and J dropped 8; count of bases not matched to a gene: 6. CDR1 MNHEY and CDR2 SMNVEV come from the germline V gene (reference sequence). This CDR3 has 13 amino acids. This CDR3 is CASSFTGVAGYTF. As DNA, the CDR3 is TGTGCCAGCAGTTTCACAGGGGTGGCGGGCTACACCTTC.

This clone occurred a few times. The chain links TRBV5-6 to TRBJ2-7; no firm D call. The V end lost 0 bases, the J end lost 4 bases, and 11 bases lay between the germline ends. This CDR3 spans 14 amino acids. CDR1 is SGHDT and CDR2 is YYEEEE in the germline V gene. The CDR3 spells CASSLDLGMYEQYF. For the CDR3, the DNA is TGTGCCAGCAGCTTGGATCTGGGGATGTACGAGCAGTACTTC.